This note documents a single T cell receptor (beta chain) sequence. No antigen is known for it. A single record per CDR3 protein comes from TCRdb applying MiXCR to the reads. Here the sample spans 150,000 to 200,000 distinct CDR3 sequences, around 14% being singletons. This specimen comes from a study of T cell repertoires in cytomegalovirus infection. Findings of the study overall: Ex vivo responses were dominated by HLA-C-restricted CMV-specific TCR beta clonotypes.

V was clipped by 4 bases and J by 4 bases, with 19 bases between them. Germline CDR1 is LGHNA and CDR2 is YNFKEQ. The CDR3 loop spans 16 amino acids. This TCR derives from a human donor in good health (CMV status not recorded). Some clones in this sample may be carry-over from other donors' samples. V usage is TRBV4-2 and J usage is TRBJ1-1; TRBD1 might be the D (5 bases). The specimen sequenced was PBMCs. CDR3: CASSLNGPGPSTEAFF. Here the CDR3 DNA reads TGTGCCAGCAGCCTTAACGGGCCAGGGCCCAGCACTGAAGCTTTCTTT.